This TCR beta chain was recovered during a study of T cells after yellow fever vaccination. There are 15 residues in the CDR3. V lost 6 bases and J lost 1; bases outside the gene matches: 3. The germline V gene encodes CDR1 SGHNT and CDR2 YENEEA. Regarding the study as a whole: The booster response re-showed most primary clones: approximately 95% CD4, more than 80% CD8. The bulk population could contribute abundant contaminating clonotypes to FACS-sorted repertoires.

This clonotype was detected only once. Its target is unknown. TCRdb recomputed calls from the 5' RACE reads with MiXCR, one row per CDR3 protein. The sample lists some 560,000 distinct CDR3 sequences, roughly 19% occurring once. This TCR was sampled from a young man who received the YFV17D yellow fever vaccine. Sequenced here: PBMCs, sampled 15 days after the yellow fever booster vaccination. The V gene is TRBV11-3, the J gene TRBJ2-2; 9 nucleotides line up with TRBD2. The CDR3 coding sequence is TGTGCCAGCAGGCCTAGCGGGGTGAACACCGGGGAGCTGTTTTTT. Amino acids: CASRPSGVNTGELFF. Complete variable domain (other parts from reference TRBV11-3 and TRBJ2-2): EAGVVQSPRYKIIEKKQPVAFWCNPISGHNTLYWYLQNLGQGPELLIRYENEEAVDDSQLPKDRFSAERLKGVDSTLKIQPAELGDSAVYLCASRPSGVNTGELFFGEGSRLTVL.